This T cell receptor beta chain was sequenced in a study of human T cells and chemical hapten exposure. Whole-study context: Minor pooled library volume differences mainly drove per-sample TCR yield variation. General study findings and limits: TCRs at a frequency above 1 in 1000 stayed unchanged with DPC sensitization.

Individual cDNA molecules received unique molecular identifiers in the library. As handled by the study authors: Across samples, TCR counts had a median of roughly 100,000 and ranged from roughly 23,224 to 700,000. TCRdb analysed the reads with MiXCR anew, one entry per CDR3 protein. These V and J calls rely on TCRdb rather than the paper's analysis. The data hold 100,000 to 150,000 distinct CDR3 sequences, with less than 10% observed a single time. Total RNA came from unfractionated whole blood. This clonotype was seen a few times. Its antigen remains unidentified. V was pared by 1 base and J by 6 bases, with 3 bases of the junction left unmatched. The CDR3 has 13 residues. Germline values: CDR1 MGHRA, CDR2 YSYEKL.

The chain has TRBV4-1 and TRBJ2-7; 7 nucleotides agree with TRBD1. Material: whole blood. The TCR comes from a human donor in good health. Some clones in this sample may be carry-over from other donors' samples. This CDR3 is CASSQATGVEQYF. The CDR3 DNA reads as TGCGCCAGCAGCCAAGCCACAGGGGTCGAGCAGTACTTC.